This record looks at one T cell receptor (beta chain) sequence and its context. The sample holds other DNA sequences that translate to the same CDR3. J gave up 0 bases and V 1 base, and 3 bases lay outside the gene matches. The CDR3 is made up of 15 amino acids. The germline V gene has CDR1 SGHNT and CDR2 YYREEE (reference sequence). This specimen belongs to a study of shared clonotypes between healthy human individuals. Study overall: Three CD4 naive, three CD4 memory, two CD8 naive and one CD8 memory plate were used per donor.

An assay was performed, and its level was deep. Some clones are missing from TCRdb's copy, which holds only in-frame ones; the method was immunoSEQ multiplex PCR. The sample contains approximately 1.5 million clones, under 99% of which appear only once. All donors were healthy HIV-negative adults lacking recent acute infections or vaccinations. Splitting of CD4+ cells produced CD45RA+ naive and CD45RA-negative memory subsets. The TCR sequence derives from a man aged 25 to 40 in good health. The specimen sequenced was naive CD4+ T cells sorted from blood. Documented subset: CD45RA+ positively selected. The chain recombines TRBV5-4 with TRBJ2-7; 8 bases fit TRBD2. This chain's CDR3 is CASSLSSGSSYEQYF. The CDR3 nucleotides read TGTGCCAGCAGCTTGAGCAGCGGGAGCTCCTACGAGCAGTACTTC.